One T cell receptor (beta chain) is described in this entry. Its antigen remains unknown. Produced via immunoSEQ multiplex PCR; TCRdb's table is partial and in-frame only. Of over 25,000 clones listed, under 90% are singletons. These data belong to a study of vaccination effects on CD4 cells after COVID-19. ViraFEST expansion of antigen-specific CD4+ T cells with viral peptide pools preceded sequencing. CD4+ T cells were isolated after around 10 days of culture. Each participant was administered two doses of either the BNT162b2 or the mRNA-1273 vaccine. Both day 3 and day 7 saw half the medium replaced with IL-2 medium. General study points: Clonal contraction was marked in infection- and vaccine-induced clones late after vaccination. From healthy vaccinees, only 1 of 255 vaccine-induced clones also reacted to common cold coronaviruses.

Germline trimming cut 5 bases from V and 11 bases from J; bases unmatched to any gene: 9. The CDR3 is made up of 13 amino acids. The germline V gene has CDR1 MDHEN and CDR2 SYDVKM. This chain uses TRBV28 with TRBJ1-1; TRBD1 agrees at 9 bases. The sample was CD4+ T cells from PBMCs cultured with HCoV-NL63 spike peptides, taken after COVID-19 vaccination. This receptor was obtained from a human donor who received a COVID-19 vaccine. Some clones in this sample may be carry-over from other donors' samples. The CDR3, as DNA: TGTGCCAGCAGTACTCCGGGACAGGGACGCGCTTTCTTT. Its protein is CASSTPGQGRAFF.